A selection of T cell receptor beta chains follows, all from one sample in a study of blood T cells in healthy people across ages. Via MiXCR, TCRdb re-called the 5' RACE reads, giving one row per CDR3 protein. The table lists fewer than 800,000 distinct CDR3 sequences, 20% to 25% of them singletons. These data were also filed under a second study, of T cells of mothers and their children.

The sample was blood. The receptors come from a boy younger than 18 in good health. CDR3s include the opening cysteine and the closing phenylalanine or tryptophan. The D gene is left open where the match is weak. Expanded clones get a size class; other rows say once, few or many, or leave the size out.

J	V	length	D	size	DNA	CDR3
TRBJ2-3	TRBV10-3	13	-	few	TGTGCCATCATGGGGCGGCGCACAGATACGCAGTATTTT	CAIMGRRTDTQYF
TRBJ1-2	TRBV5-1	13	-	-	TGCGCCAGCAGCTCCAACCCTAGCGGTGGCTACACCTTC	CASSSNPSGGYTF
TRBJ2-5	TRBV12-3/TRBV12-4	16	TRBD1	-	TGTGCCAGCAGCCCTGGGACAGGGGATTACCAAGAGACCCAGTACTTC	CASSPGTGDYQETQYF
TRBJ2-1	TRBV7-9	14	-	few	TGTGCCAGCAGCTTAGGGGCAATTACGGACGAGCAGTTCTTC	CASSLGAITDEQFF
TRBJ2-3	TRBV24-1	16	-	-	TGTGCCACCAGTGACCCTCAGGCTACCTGGACAGATACGCAGTATTTT	CATSDPQATWTDTQYF
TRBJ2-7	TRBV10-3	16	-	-	TGTGCCATCAGTGAATCTCGGGAGGAGGGGGTTTACGAGCAGTACTTC	CAISESREEGVYEQYF
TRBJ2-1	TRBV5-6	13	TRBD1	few	TGTGCCAGCAGCGCGAGGACAGGGCGGACCCAGTTCTTC	CASSARTGRTQFF
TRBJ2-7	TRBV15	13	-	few	TGTGCCACCAGCGTAGATGCCCGCTACGAGCAGTACTTC	CATSVDARYEQYF
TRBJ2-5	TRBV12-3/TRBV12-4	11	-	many	TGTGCCAGCAGTAACGAAGAGACCCAGTACTTC	CASSNEETQYF
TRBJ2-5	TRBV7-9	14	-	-	TGTGCCAGCAGCGTAATCACAGAACAAGAGACCCAGTACTTC	CASSVITEQETQYF
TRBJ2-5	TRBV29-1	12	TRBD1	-	TGCAGCGTGGCCGGGACAGGGCAATCGGTGGACTTC	CSVAGTGQSVDF
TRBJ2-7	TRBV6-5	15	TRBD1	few	TGTGCCAGCAGTTACTCGGCAGGGGGCAAATACGAGCAGTACTTC	CASSYSAGGKYEQYF
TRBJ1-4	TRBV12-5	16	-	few	TGTGCTAGTGGTTTGACACCCCGGGGGCTTGATGAAAAACTGTTTTTT	CASGLTPRGLDEKLFF
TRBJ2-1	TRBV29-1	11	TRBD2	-	TGCACCCCCGGGGGGTACAATGAGCAGTTCTTC	CTPGGYNEQFF
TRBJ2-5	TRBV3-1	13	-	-	TGTGCCAGCAGCCAGGGACACCTCCTGACCCAGTACTTC	CASSQGHLLTQYF
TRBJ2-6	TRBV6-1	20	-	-	TGTGCCAGCAGTGAAGCGGCGTCAGGCAACCTATTTTCTGGGGCCAACGTCCTGACTTTC	CASSEAASGNLFSGANVLTF
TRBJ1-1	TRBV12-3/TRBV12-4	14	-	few	TGTGCCAGCACCCTTGAGCGGATGAACACTGAAGCTTTCTTT	CASTLERMNTEAFF
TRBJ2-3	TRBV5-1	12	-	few	TGCGCCAGCAGGGGCCACACAGATACGCAGTATTTT	CASRGHTDTQYF
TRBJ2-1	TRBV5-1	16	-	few	TGCGCCAGCAGCTCTGGGACGGGCAGCTCCTACAATGAGCAGTTCTTC	CASSSGTGSSYNEQFF
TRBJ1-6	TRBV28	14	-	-	TGTGCCAGCAGTTTACCGCTGGATAATTCACCCCTCCACTTT	CASSLPLDNSPLHF
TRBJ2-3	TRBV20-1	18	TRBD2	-	TGCAGTGCACTCACTCCTAGCGGGAGGGCCAAGGGCACAGATACGCAGTATTTT	CSALTPSGRAKGTDTQYF
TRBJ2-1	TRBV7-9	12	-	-	TGTGCCACCCCGAGAGGGGACAATGAGCAGTTCTTC	CATPRGDNEQFF
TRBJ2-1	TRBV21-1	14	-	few	TGTGCCAGCAGCAGGACTAGCGGGAGAGGTGAGCAGTTCTTC	CASSRTSGRGEQFF
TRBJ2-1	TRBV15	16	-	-	TGTGCCACCAGCAGTCGGGTTCATTCCTCCTACAATGAGCAGTTCTTC	CATSSRVHSSYNEQFF
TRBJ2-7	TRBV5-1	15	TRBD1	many	TGCGCCAGCAGCTTGGGGACAGGCAACTCCTACGAGCAGTACTTC	CASSLGTGNSYEQYF
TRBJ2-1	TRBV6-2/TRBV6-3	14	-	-	TGTGCCAGCAGTTTAAACTCCGCAGGCAATGAGCAGTTCTTC	CASSLNSAGNEQFF
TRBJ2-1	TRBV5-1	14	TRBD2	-	TGCGCCAGCAACCCGGGACTAGCGGAGGGTGAGCAGTTCTTC	CASNPGLAEGEQFF
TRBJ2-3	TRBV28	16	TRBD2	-	TGTGCCAGCAGGGAGACTAGCGGGAGCCGCACAGATACGCAGTATTTT	CASRETSGSRTDTQYF
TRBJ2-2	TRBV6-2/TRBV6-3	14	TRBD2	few	TGTGCCAGCAGTAGCGGGGGGGCCACCGGGGAGCTGTTTTTT	CASSSGGATGELFF
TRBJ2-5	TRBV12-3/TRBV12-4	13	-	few	TGTGCCAGCAGTTTGTGGGACGAAGAGACCCAGTACTTC	CASSLWDEETQYF
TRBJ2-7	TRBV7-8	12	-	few	TGTGCCAGCAGCTTAGAGGGCCCCGAGCAGTACTTC	CASSLEGPEQYF
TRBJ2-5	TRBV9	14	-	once	TGTGCCAGCAGCGTAGATGGCAGGGAACAGACCCAGTACTTC	CASSVDGREQTQYF
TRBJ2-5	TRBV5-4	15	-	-	TGTGCCAGCAGCTTGGCCGGGGATCCAGAAGAGACCCAGTACTTC	CASSLAGDPEETQYF
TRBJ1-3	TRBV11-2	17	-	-	TGTGCCAGCAGCTTCTGGACTCAGGGAGGAGGTGGAAACACCATATATTTT	CASSFWTQGGGGNTIYF
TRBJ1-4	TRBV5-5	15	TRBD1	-	TGTGCCAGCAGCTGGGGTGGGGACAGGGCCGAAAAACTGTTTTTT	CASSWGGDRAEKLFF
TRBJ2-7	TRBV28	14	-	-	TGTGCCAGCAGTCGACCGAGTCACTCCTACGAGCAGTACTTC	CASSRPSHSYEQYF
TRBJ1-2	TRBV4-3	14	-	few	TGCGCCAGCAGCCCGCCAGGGGAGGTCTATGGCTACACCTTC	CASSPPGEVYGYTF
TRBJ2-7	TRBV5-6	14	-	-	TGTGCCAGCAGCCGACCGTCACAGGAGTACGAGCAGTACTTC	CASSRPSQEYEQYF
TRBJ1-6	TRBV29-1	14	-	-	TGCAGCGTTGAAGAACGTCAGGGTATTTCACCCCTCCACTTT	CSVEERQGISPLHF